This TCR beta chain was obtained from a study of cytomegalovirus exposure and HLA in healthy donors. With 60 Vbeta and 13 Jbeta primers, the PCR was carried out. Original data processing: Per a later analysis, the number of unique TCR beta chains was about 80 million, of which roughly 10 million were shared. TCRdb keeps only in-frame clones here, not all; method: immunoSEQ multiplex PCR. The DNA gave D and trimming, while V, J and clone size come from that table. This sample has roughly 250,000 clones; 72% occur once, and the top ten carry 2% to 2.5%. Study-level points and caveats: Links to common viral pathogens appeared, in a later analysis, for several of the most significant clusters. What was likely a sequencing artifact was a cluster of highly shared sequence variants. Accurate prediction of HLA-A and HLA-B alleles (for most subjects) was reportedly achieved from TCR beta sequences.

A word on this clone: The antigen remains undetermined.

In germline, CDR1 is SGHRS, CDR2 YFSETQ. V dropped 0 bases and J dropped 1 base, with 10 bases sitting between them. The CDR3 loop spans 15 amino acids. The TCR comes from a female donor in good health and CMV-seronegative. The genes are TRBV5-1 and TRBJ1-1; D gene ambiguous. The sample comprised PBMCs. In DNA, the CDR3 is TGCGCCAGCAGCTTGGGTGCAGGATGGAACACTGAAGCTTTCTTT. It yields the protein CASSLGAGWNTEAFF.